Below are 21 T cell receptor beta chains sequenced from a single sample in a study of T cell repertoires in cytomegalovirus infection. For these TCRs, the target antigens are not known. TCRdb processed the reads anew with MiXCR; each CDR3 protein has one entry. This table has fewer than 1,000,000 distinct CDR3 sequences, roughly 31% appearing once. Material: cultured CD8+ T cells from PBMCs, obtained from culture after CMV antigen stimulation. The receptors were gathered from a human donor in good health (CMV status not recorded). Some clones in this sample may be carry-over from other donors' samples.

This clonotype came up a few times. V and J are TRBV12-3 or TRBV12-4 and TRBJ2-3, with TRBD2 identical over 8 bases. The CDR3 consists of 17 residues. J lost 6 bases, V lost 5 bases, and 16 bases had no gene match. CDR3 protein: CASSPPPGGGPMDTQYF. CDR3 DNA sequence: TGTGCCAGCAGTCCGCCCCCCGGCGGGGGGCCAATGGATACGCAGTATTTT.

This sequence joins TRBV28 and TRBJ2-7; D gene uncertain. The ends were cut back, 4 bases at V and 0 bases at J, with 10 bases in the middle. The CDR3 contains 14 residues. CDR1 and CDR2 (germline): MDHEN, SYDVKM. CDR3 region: CASSSYKSSYEQYV. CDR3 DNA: TGTGCCAGCAGTTCCTACAAGAGCTCCTACGAGCAGTACGTC.

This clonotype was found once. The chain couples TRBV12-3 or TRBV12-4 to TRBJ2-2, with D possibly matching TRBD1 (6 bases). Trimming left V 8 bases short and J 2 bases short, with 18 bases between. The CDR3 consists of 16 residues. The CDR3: CASDPTGTSNTGELFF. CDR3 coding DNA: TGTGCCAGCGACCCTACCGGGACAAGCAACACCGGGGAGCTGTTTTTT.

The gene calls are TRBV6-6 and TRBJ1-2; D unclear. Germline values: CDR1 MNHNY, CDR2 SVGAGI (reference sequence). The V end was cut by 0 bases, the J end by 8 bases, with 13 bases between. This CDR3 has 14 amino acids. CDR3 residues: CASSYSTSYAGYTF. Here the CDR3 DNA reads TGTGCCAGCAGTTACTCGACTAGTTACGCAGGCTACACCTTC.

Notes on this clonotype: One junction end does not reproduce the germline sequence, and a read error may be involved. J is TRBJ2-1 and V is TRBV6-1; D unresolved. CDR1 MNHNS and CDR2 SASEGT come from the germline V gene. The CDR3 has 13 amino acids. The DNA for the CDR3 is TGTGCCAGCAATGAAAGAATGTACAATGAGCAGTTCTTC. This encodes CASNERMYNEQFF.

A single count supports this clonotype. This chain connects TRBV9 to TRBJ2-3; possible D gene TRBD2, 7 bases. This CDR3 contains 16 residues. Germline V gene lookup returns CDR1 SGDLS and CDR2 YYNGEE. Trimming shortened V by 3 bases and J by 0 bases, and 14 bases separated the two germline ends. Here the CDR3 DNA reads TGTGCCAGCAGCGCCTATGCGGGGGCCAGCACAGATACGCAGTATTTT. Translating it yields CASSAYAGASTDTQYF.

CDR3 sequence reads: CSARTSGASRFF. The CDR3 bases are TGCAGTGCTCGGACTAGCGGAGCCTCTCGGTTCTTC. The V gene is TRBV20-1, the J gene TRBJ2-1, with 10 bases aligning to TRBD2. Looked up from germline, CDR1 is DFQATT and CDR2 is SNEGSKA (reference sequence). The CDR3 contains 12 residues. V shed 5 bases, J shed 15 bases, and the junction held 10 bases outside the gene matches.

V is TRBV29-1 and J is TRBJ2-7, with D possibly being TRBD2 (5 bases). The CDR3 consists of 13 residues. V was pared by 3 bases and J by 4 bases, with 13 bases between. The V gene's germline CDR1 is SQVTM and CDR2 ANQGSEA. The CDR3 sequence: CSVDARSGYEQYF. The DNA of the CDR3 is TGCAGCGTTGATGCACGATCGGGGTACGAGCAGTACTTC.

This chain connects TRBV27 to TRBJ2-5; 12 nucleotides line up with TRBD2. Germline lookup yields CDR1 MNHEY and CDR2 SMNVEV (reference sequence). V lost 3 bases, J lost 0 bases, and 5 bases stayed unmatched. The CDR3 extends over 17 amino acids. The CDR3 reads CASSLRLAGGYQETQYF. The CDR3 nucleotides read TGTGCCAGCAGTTTGAGGCTAGCGGGGGGGTACCAAGAGACCCAGTACTTC.

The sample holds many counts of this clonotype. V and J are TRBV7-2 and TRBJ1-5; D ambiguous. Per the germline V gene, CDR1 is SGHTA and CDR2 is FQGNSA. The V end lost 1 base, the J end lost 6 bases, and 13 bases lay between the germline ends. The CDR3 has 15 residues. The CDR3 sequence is CASSLGAGIGQPQHF. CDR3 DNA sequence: TGTGCCAGCAGCTTAGGAGCGGGGATCGGTCAGCCCCAGCATTTT.

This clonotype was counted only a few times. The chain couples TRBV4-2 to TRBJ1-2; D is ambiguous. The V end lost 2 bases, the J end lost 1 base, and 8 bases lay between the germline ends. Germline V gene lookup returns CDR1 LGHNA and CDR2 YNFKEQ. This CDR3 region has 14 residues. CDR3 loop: CASSQSIINYGYTF. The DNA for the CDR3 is TGTGCCAGCAGCCAATCTATAATTAACTATGGCTACACCTTC.

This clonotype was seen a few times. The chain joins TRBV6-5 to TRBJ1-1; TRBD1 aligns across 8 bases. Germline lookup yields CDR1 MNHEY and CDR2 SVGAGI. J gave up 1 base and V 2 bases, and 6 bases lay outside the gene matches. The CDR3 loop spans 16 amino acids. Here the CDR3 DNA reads TGTGCCAGCAGTTACCCCCCTGGGACAGGGAACACTGAAGCTTTCTTT. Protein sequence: CASSYPPGTGNTEAFF.

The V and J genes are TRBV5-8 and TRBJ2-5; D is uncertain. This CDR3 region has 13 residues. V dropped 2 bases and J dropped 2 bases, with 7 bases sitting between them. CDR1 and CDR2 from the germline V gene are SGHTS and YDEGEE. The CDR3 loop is CASSFDVQETQYF. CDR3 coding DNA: TGTGCCAGCAGCTTTGACGTTCAAGAGACCCAGTACTTC. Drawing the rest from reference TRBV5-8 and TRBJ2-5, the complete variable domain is EAGVTQSPTHLIKTRGQQATLRCSPISGHTSVYWYQQALGLGLQFLLWYDEGEERNRGNFPPRFSGRQFPNYSSELNVNALELEDSALYLCASSFDVQETQYFGPGTRLLVL.

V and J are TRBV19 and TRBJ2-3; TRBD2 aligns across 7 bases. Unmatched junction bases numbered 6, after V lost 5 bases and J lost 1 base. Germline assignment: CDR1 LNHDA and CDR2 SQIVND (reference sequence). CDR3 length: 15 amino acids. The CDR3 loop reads CASSPLARGTDTQYF. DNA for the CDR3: TGTGCCAGTAGTCCACTAGCGAGGGGCACAGATACGCAGTATTTT.

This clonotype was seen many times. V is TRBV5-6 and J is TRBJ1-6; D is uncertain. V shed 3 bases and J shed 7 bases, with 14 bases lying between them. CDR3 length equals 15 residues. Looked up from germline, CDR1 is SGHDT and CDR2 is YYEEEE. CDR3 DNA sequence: TGTGCCAGCAGCTCCATCGAGAGTTTAAATTCACCCCTCCACTTT. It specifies CASSSIESLNSPLHF.

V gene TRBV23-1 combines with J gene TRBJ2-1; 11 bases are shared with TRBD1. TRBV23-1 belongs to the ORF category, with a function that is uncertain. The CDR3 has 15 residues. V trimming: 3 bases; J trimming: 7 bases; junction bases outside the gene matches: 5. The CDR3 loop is CASSQAGQGENEQFF. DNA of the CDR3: TGCGCCAGCAGTCAGGCGGGACAGGGGGAAAATGAGCAGTTCTTC.

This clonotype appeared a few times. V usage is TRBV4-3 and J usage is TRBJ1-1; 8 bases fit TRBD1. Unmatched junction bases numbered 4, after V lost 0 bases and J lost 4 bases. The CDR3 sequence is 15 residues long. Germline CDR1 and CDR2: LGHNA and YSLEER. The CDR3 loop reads CASSQDGQGATEAFF. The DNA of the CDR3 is TGCGCCAGCAGCCAAGATGGACAGGGCGCCACTGAAGCTTTCTTT.

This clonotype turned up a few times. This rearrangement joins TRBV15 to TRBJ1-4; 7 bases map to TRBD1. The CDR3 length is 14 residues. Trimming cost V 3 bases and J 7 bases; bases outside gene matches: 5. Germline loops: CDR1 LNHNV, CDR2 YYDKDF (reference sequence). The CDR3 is CATSRGQQPEKLFF. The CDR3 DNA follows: TGTGCCACCAGCAGGGGACAGCAGCCTGAAAAACTGTTTTTT. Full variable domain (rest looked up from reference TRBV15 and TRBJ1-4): DAMVIQNPRYQVTQFGKPVTLSCSQTLNHNVMYWYQQKSSQAPKLLFHYYDKDFNNEADTPDNFQSRRPNTSFCFLDIRSPGLGDTAMYLCATSRGQQPEKLFFGSGTQLSVL.

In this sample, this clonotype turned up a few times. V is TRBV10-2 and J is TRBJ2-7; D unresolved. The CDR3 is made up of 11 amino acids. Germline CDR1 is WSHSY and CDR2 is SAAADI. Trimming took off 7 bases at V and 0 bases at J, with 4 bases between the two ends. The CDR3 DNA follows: TGCGCCAGCAAAGGCTCCTACGAGCAGTACTTC. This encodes CASKGSYEQYF.

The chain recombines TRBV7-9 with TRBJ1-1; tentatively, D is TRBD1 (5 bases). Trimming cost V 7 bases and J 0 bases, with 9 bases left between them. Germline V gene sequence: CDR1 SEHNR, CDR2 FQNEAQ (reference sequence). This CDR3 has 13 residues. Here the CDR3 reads CASTWDLNTEAFF. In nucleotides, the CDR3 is TGTGCCAGCACCTGGGACTTGAACACTGAAGCTTTCTTT.

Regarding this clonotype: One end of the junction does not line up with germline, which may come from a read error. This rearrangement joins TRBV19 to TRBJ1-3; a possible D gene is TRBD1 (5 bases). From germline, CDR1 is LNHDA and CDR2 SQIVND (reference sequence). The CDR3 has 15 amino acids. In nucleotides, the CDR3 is TGTACCAGTAGTTCGAGACAGATCTCTGGAAACACCATATATTTT. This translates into CTSSSRQISGNTIYF.